Below, 22 T cell receptor beta chains from the same sample are listed, as sequenced in a study of T cells in Graves' hyperthyroidism and ophthalmopathy. TCR beta CDR3 regions were amplified from RNA transcripts. A first-round RT-PCR of the TCR CDR3 used the HTBI primer set. MiXCR was run by TCRdb on the multiplex PCR reads, yielding one entry per CDR3 protein. The sample yields about 290,000 distinct CDR3 sequences, more than 10% seen once. Material for sequencing was blood. Every receptor here comes from a woman aged 25 to 39 with Graves' hyperthyroidism that later progressed to Graves' ophthalmopathy.

This clonotype was recorded once. This chain links TRBV4-3 with TRBJ2-7; the D gene is possibly TRBD2 (5 bases). Between the trimmed V and J ends, which lost 0 bases and 3 bases, there was a span of 12 bases. CDR1 is LGHNA, CDR2 YSLEER, per germline. The CDR3 runs to 15 residues. The CDR3 DNA reads TGCGCCAGCAGCCAAGAACGAGGGTTCGTCTACGAGCAGTACTTC. Translated: CASSQERGFVYEQYF.

Worth noting for this clonotype: This may arise from a read error, as a much more abundant clone is one base away. The chain carries TRBV10-3 and TRBJ2-7, with 12 bases lining up with TRBD2. CDR1 and CDR2 from the germline V gene are ENHRY and SYGVKD. There are 15 residues in the CDR3. CDR3: CATSERTSGTYEQYF. CDR3 nucleotide sequence: TGTGCCACCAGTGAACGGACTAGCGGGACGTACGAGCAGTACTTC.

This clonotype has more than one count but fewer than ten. A much more abundant neighbour one base away suggests this may be a read error. Here the CDR3 omits its conserved ending phenylalanine or tryptophan, so a read error is the likely source. The chain carries TRBV27 and TRBJ2-7; 7 bases align to TRBD2. The CDR3 covers 13 residues. Germline V gene lookup returns CDR1 MNHEY and CDR2 SMNVEV (reference sequence). V dropped 4 bases and J dropped 0; count of bases not matched to a gene: 0. The CDR3: CASSWGGSYEQYS. The DNA of the CDR3 is TGTGCCAGCAGTTGGGGGGGCTCCTACGAGCAGTACTCC.

The genes are TRBV6-9 and TRBJ2-1; weak D call: TRBD2 (7 bases). V lost 3 bases and J lost 7, with 16 bases in between. The CDR3 length is 15 residues. From germline, CDR1 is MNHGY and CDR2 SVAAGI. The CDR3 is CASSYLKGGKNEQFF. In DNA form, the CDR3 reads TGTGCCAGCAGTTACTTGAAGGGGGGGAAAAATGAGCAGTTCTTC.

A note on this clonotype: A read error may be the cause here, since a much bigger clone is one base away. The V and J genes are TRBV7-9 and TRBJ2-1; D not resolved. CDR3 length: 12 residues. Germline-derived CDR1 and CDR2 are SEHNR and FQNEAQ (reference sequence). As DNA, the CDR3 is TGTGTCAGCAGCTTAATCTCGGGTGAGCAGTTCTTC. This translates into CVSSLISGEQFF. Full variable domain (remainder filled in from reference TRBV7-9 and TRBJ2-1): DTGVSQNPRHKITKRGQNVTFRCDPISEHNRLYWYRQTLGQGPEFLTYFQNEAQLEKSRLLSDRFSAERPKGSFSTLEIQRTEQGDSAMYLCVSSLISGEQFFGPGTRLTVL.

This clonotype was detected ten times or more. J is TRBJ2-6 and V is TRBV10-3, with TRBD1 identical over 9 bases. The CDR3 sequence is 16 residues long. CDR1 and CDR2 (germline): ENHRY, SYGVKD. V trimming: 2 bases; J trimming: 4 bases; junction bases outside the gene matches: 3. DNA of the CDR3: TGTGCCATCAGTGAGGGGACAGGGAGAGGGGCCAACGTCCTGACTTTC. It is translated as CAISEGTGRGANVLTF.

The V and J genes are TRBV11-1 and TRBJ2-1, with a tentative D call TRBD1 (6 bases). The germline gives CDR1 SGHAT, CDR2 FQDESV (reference sequence). V dropped 5 bases and J dropped 0 bases, with 8 bases sitting between them. The CDR3 covers 14 residues. The CDR3 DNA follows: TGTGCCAGCAGCCGCAGGGGCTCCTACAATGAGCAGTTCTTC. Residues: CASSRRGSYNEQFF.

This clonotype was observed a handful of times. This chain joins TRBV6-5 and TRBJ2-3; D not resolved. Germline CDR1 reads MNHEY; CDR2 reads SVGAGI. CDR3 length equals 14 residues. The V gene lost 0 bases and the J gene lost 6 bases, with 10 bases spanning the gap. CDR3 sequence: CASSYSALGDTQYF. In DNA form, the CDR3 reads TGTGCCAGCAGTTACTCGGCTTTGGGGGATACGCAGTATTTT.

This clonotype has ten or more counts. V usage is TRBV27 and J usage is TRBJ2-7; D is unclear. V was cut by 4 bases and J by 0 bases, with 10 bases left in between. Germline V gives CDR1 MNHEY, CDR2 SMNVEV (reference sequence). This CDR3 spans 14 amino acids. This chain's CDR3 is CASSSDLASYEQYF. The CDR3 region has the DNA TGTGCCAGCAGTTCGGACCTCGCCTCCTACGAGCAGTACTTC.

This clonotype showed up just a few times. The J gene is TRBJ2-2, the V gene TRBV19; 7 bases fit TRBD2. This CDR3 region has 14 residues. Unmatched junction bases numbered 9, after V lost 10 bases and J lost 4 bases. From germline, CDR1 is LNHDA and CDR2 SQIVND (reference sequence). The CDR3 loop reads CATFGGRGTGELFF. CDR3 in DNA: TGTGCCACCTTTGGCGGGAGAGGCACCGGGGAGCTGTTTTTT.

This clonotype was observed a few times. V gene TRBV27 combines with J gene TRBJ2-1; D ambiguous. Germline-derived CDR1 and CDR2 are MNHEY and SMNVEV (reference sequence). The length of the CDR3 is 13 residues. Trimming stripped 0 bases from V and 7 bases from J, with 7 bases between. CDR3 sequence: CASSLSPNNEQFF. The CDR3 nucleotides read TGTGCCAGCAGTTTATCGCCGAATAATGAGCAGTTCTTC.

This clonotype was observed once. A much more abundant neighbour one base away suggests this may be a read error. This chain uses TRBV20-1 with TRBJ2-1; 8 bases agree with TRBD2. The CDR3 totals 18 residues. Germline V gene lookup returns CDR1 DFQATT and CDR2 SNEGSKA (reference sequence). The CDR3 spells CSARDFYAGTRVSNEQLF. CDR3 sequence (DNA): TGCAGTGCTAGAGATTTTTACGCCGGGACTAGGGTTTCCAATGAGCAGCTCTTC.

This clonotype was observed at least ten times. The chain links TRBV12-3 or TRBV12-4 to TRBJ2-1; maybe TRBD2 (6 bases). CDR3 length: 15 amino acids. Trimming removed 2 bases from V and 6 bases from J, with 14 bases in between. The CDR3 DNA sequence: TGTGCCAGCAGTTTATCGCCCCTGGGGGGCAATGAGCAGTTCTTC. This encodes CASSLSPLGGNEQFF.

This clonotype was seen ten or more times. The chain uses TRBV29-1 and TRBJ1-1; 9 bases align to TRBD1. The germline V gene encodes CDR1 SQVTM and CDR2 ANQGSEA. The CDR3 runs 14 residues. Unmatched junction bases numbered 12, after V lost 6 bases and J lost 7 bases. The CDR3 sequence: CSVSAGTGHREAFF. CDR3 nucleotide sequence: TGCAGCGTCTCAGCCGGGACAGGGCATCGTGAAGCTTTCTTT. The variable domain in full, with the rest retrieved from reference TRBV29-1 and TRBJ1-1, is SAVISQKPSRDICQRGTSLTIQCQVDSQVTMMFWYRQQPGQSLTLIATANQGSEATYESGFVIDKFPISRPNLTFSTLTVSNMSPEDSSIYLCSVSAGTGHREAFFGQGTRLTVV.

This clonotype was recorded at least ten times. This chain joins TRBV7-2 and TRBJ2-3; no definite D call. Per germline, CDR1 SGHTA and CDR2 FQGNSA. Trimming shortened V by 4 bases and J by 10 bases, and 9 bases separated the two germline ends. The length of the CDR3 is 11 residues. The CDR3 DNA sequence: TGTGCCAGCAGCTCCCTTTTGGCGCAGTATTTT. Encoded protein: CASSSLLAQYF.

The chain is built from TRBV5-6 and TRBJ2-7; 9 bases are shared with TRBD2. Germline V gives CDR1 SGHDT, CDR2 YYEEEE. The CDR3 totals 13 residues. Unmatched junction bases numbered 3, after V lost 4 bases and J lost 4 bases. The CDR3 protein is CASSRRGGYEQYF. Written as DNA, the CDR3 is TGTGCCAGCAGCCGGCGGGGGGGATACGAGCAGTACTTC.

This clonotype was counted at least ten times. V and J are TRBV28 and TRBJ1-2; TRBD1 aligns across 12 bases. CDR1 and CDR2 from the germline V gene are MDHEN and SYDVKM. V lost 6 bases and J lost 6; bases outside the gene matches: 2. This CDR3 contains 13 residues. The CDR3 nucleotides read TGTGCCAGCAGAGGGGACAGGGGGCATGGCTACACCTTC. Translation gives CASRGDRGHGYTF.

V is TRBV24-1 and J is TRBJ2-3; 10 bases agree with TRBD1. CDR3 length equals 16 residues. Germline lookup yields CDR1 KGHDR and CDR2 SFDVKD. V dropped 6 bases and J dropped 1; count of bases not matched to a gene: 6. The CDR3 region is CATSTPDRGGTDTQYF. Written as DNA, the CDR3 is TGTGCCACCAGTACTCCGGACAGGGGGGGCACAGATACGCAGTATTTT.

This chain joins TRBV29-1 and TRBJ1-1, with D possibly matching TRBD1 (6 bases). In germline, CDR1 is SQVTM, CDR2 ANQGSEA. This CDR3 contains 11 residues. V was shortened by 4 bases and J by 5 bases, with 8 bases between the two germline ends. In DNA, the CDR3 is TGCAGCGTTGGGGGGGCAACTGAAGCTTTCTTT. Residues: CSVGGATEAFF.

This clonotype was detected many times. The gene calls are TRBV28 and TRBJ1-5, with 9 positions matching TRBD1. The CDR3 has 14 amino acids. Trimming at V came to 6 bases and at J to 6 bases, leaving 6 bases not matched to a gene. The germline gives CDR1 MDHEN, CDR2 SYDVKM. The CDR3 DNA is TGTGCCAGCAGCCGGGGACAGGGTGCTCAGCCCCAGCATTTT. Protein: CASSRGQGAQPQHF.

The rearrangement joins TRBV10-3 to TRBJ2-3; D possibly corresponds to TRBD2 (5 bases). This CDR3 spans 17 amino acids. CDR1 is ENHRY, CDR2 SYGVKD, per germline. V was pared by 5 bases and J by 11 bases, with 29 bases between. CDR3 in DNA: TGTGCCATCAGTACACGGGGTCGTATTGGTAGCTGGTGGGGGCAGTATTTT. Its translation is CAISTRGRIGSWWGQYF.

This clonotype came up many times. This sequence joins TRBV7-2 and TRBJ1-4, with no clear D. Per germline, CDR1 SGHTA and CDR2 FQGNSA. The CDR3 length is 16 residues. Trimming took off 0 bases at V and 0 bases at J, with 8 bases between the two ends. DNA for the CDR3: TGTGCCAGCAGCTTAGCGCTGGCCACAACTAATGAAAAACTGTTTTTT. Residues: CASSLALATTNEKLFF.